The present T cell receptor beta chain was sequenced within a study of technical replicates of blood from a few donors. Generated by immunoSEQ multiplex PCR, the TCRdb table keeps only in-frame clones and is missing some. The sample contains tens of thousands of clones, about nine tenths of which appear only once. Losses at the gene ends were 8 bases for V and 2 bases for J; bases not matched to a gene: 6. This CDR3 spans 13 amino acids. CDR1 LNHNV and CDR2 YYDKDF come from the germline V gene (reference sequence). This clone has just one count. The TCR originated in a human donor in good health. Input material: T cells isolated from PBMCs. The V call is TRBV15, the J call TRBJ2-7, with 7 bases that match TRBD1. The CDR3 region is CATRGRGTYEQYF. The CDR3 nucleotides are TGTGCCACCCGCGGCAGGGGGACCTACGAGCAGTACTTC.